These 2 T cell receptor beta chains came from one sample sequenced in a study of blood T cell repertoires in COVID-19. The data were produced by immunoSEQ multiplex PCR, yet TCRdb's version contains in-frame clones alone and is incomplete. The sample lists roughly 330,000 clones, 80% to 90% occurring once. Sequenced: peripheral blood. The receptors derive from a man aged 25-45 years with COVID-19, enrolled during active disease.

This clone has only a few counts. J is TRBJ1-1 and V is TRBV7-2, with no clear D. CDR3 length: 12 amino acids. Germline values: CDR1 SGHTA, CDR2 FQGNSA. Trimming took off 4 bases at V and 11 bases at J, with 14 bases between the two ends. This CDR3 reads CASSSNLQVAFF. The CDR3 DNA reads as TGTGCCAGCAGCTCTAATCTTCAAGTTGCTTTCTTT.

This rearrangement joins TRBV7-2 to TRBJ1-5, with a possible D match to TRBD1 (5 bases). V lost 1 base and J 6 bases, leaving 13 bases between the germline ends. Germline CDR1 is SGHTA and CDR2 is FQGNSA. CDR3 length: 15 residues. CDR3 nucleotide sequence: TGTGCCAGCAGCTTAGGCTTGGGGGAGGCTCAGCCCCAGCATTTT. This codes for CASSLGLGEAQPQHF.